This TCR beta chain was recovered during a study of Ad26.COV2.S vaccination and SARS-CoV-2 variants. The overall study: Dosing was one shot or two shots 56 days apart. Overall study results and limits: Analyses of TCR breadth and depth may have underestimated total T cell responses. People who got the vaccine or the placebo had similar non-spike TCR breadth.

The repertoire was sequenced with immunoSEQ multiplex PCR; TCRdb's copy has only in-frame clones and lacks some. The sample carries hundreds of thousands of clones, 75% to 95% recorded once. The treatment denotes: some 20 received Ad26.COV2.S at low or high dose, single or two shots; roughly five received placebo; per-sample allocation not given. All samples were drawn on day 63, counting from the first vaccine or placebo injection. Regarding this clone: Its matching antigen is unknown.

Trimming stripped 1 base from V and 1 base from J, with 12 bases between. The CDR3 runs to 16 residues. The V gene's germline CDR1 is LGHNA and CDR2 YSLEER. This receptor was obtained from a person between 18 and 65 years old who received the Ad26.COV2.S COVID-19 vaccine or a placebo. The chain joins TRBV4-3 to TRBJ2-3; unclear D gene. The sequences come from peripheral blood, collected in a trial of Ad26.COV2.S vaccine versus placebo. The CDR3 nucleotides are TGCGCCAGCAGCCAAGCCTGGCGGACCCGCACAGATACGCAGTATTTT. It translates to CASSQAWRTRTDTQYF.